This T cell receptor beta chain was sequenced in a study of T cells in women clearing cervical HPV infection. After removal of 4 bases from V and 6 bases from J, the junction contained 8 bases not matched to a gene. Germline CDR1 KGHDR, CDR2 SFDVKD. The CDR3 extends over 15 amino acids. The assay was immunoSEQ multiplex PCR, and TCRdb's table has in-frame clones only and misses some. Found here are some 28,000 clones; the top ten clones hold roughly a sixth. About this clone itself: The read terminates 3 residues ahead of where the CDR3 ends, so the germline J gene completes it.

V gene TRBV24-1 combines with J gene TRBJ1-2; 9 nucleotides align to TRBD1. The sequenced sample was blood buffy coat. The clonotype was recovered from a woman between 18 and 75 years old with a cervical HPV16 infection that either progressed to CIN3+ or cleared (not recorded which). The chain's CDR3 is CATSEFPDRGDGYTF. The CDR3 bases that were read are TGTGCCACCAGTGAATTTCCGGACAGGGGCGATGGC.